These T cell receptor beta chains were read from a single sample in a study of shared clonotypes between healthy human individuals. Method: immunoSEQ multiplex PCR; TCRdb's copy keeps in-frame clones and lacks some. Of 2 million to 2.5 million clones in the sample, roughly 93% were seen once. What was sequenced was naive CD4+ T cells from PBMCs. The receptors stem from a man between 18 and 35 years old in good health. Some clones in this sample may be carry-over from other donors' samples. Both conserved end residues are part of each CDR3. A D gene is named only where the DNA matches it firmly. Not all rows give a size; the values are once, few, many and, for expanded clones, a class.

TRBJ2-7 14 NA NA TRBV2 TGTGCCAGCACCGAACCGGACTGGAACTACGAGCAGTACTTC CASTEPDWNYEQYF
TRBJ2-7 15 TRBD1 NA TRBV2 TGTGCCAGCAGTGGGGCGACAGGGGATCTGGTTGAGCAGTACTTC CASSGATGDLVEQYF
TRBJ2-7 15 TRBD1 NA TRBV7-8 TGTGCCAGCAGCCCAACAGGGGGGAGCTCCTACGAGCAGTACTTC CASSPTGGSSYEQYF
TRBJ1-6 15 NA NA TRBV7-9 TGTGCCAGCAGCTCCCCAGGGACCGGTGGGTCACCCCTCCACTTT CASSSPGTGGSPLHF
TRBJ2-2 11 NA NA TRBV14 TGTGCCAGCAGCCGCTCCGGGGAGCTGTTTTTT CASSRSGELFF
TRBJ2-5 15 TRBD1 NA TRBV19 TGTGCCAGTAGTATAGAGGGGACAGGGGCCGGGATCCAGTACTTC CASSIEGTGAGIQYF
TRBJ2-1 17 TRBD1 NA TRBV18 TGTGCCAGCTCGCCTACCGGGGCAGGGGGCGGGTACAATGAGCAGTTCTTC CASSPTGAGGGYNEQFF
TRBJ2-7 14 TRBD2 NA TRBV29-1 TGCAGCGTTGGGGTTAGCGGGAGAACCTACGAGCAGTACTTC CSVGVSGRTYEQYF
TRBJ1-2 15 NA NA TRBV5-1 TGCGCCAGCAGCTTGGCCTGGGAGGGTTTCTATGGCTACACCTTC CASSLAWEGFYGYTF
TRBJ2-6 15 NA NA TRBV28 TGTGCCAGCAGTTGGCCGGGGGTTGGGGCCAACGTCCTGACTTTC CASSWPGVGANVLTF
TRBJ2-1 15 NA once TRBV4-3 TGCGCCAGCAGCCGTTGGGGGAATTTGGACAATGAGCAGTTCTTC CASSRWGNLDNEQFF
TRBJ1-2 15 NA NA TRBV7-9 TGTGCCAGCAGCTCGAAAGTAGGGGTCCCCTATGGCTACACCTTC CASSSKVGVPYGYTF
TRBJ1-2 12 NA NA TRBV29-1 TGCAGCGTGGCTAATAACAGGGATGGCTACACCTTC CSVANNRDGYTF
TRBJ2-3 18 TRBD1 NA TRBV19 TGTGCCAGTAGTACTCCCTTAGGACAGGCAATTAGCACAGATACGCAGTATTTT CASSTPLGQAISTDTQYF
TRBJ1-1 14 NA few TRBV2 TGTGCCAGCAGTGACCAAACTTTGAACACTGAAGCTTTCTTT CASSDQTLNTEAFF
TRBJ1-5 14 NA NA TRBV6-5 TGTGCCAGCAGTTACTCTAGGGGGGATCAGCCCCAGCATTTT CASSYSRGDQPQHF
TRBJ2-1 15 TRBD2 NA TRBV5-4 TGTGCCAGCAGCTTGACTAGCGCTTCCTACAATGAGCAGTTCTTC CASSLTSASYNEQFF
TRBJ2-7 14 NA NA TRBV6-5 TGTGCCAGCAGTTACTCGGTGGGAGTCTACGAGCAGTACTTC CASSYSVGVYEQYF
TRBJ1-2 14 TRBD1 NA TRBV27 TGTGCCAGCAGAGGACAGGGGTTTAACTATGGCTACACCTTC CASRGQGFNYGYTF
TRBJ2-7 16 TRBD2 NA TRBV7-9 TGTGCCAGCAGCCTCACCGGGACTAGCCATCGGGACGAGCAGTACTTC CASSLTGTSHRDEQYF
TRBJ1-2 15 NA NA TRBV7-2 TGTGCCAGCAGCAGTACACGGACTTATAACTATGGCTACACCTTC CASSSTRTYNYGYTF
TRBJ2-7 15 TRBD2 NA TRBV7-8 TGTGCCAGCAGCCCGGGATGGGACGCGAGCGGGGTGCAGTACTTC CASSPGWDASGVQYF
TRBJ2-3 15 NA NA TRBV7-2 TGTGCCAGCAGCTTAAGACAGAGATTCACAGATACGCAGTATTTT CASSLRQRFTDTQYF
TRBJ2-1 15 NA NA TRBV7-2 TGTGCCAGCAGCTCACTAGGCCCCTCCTACAATGAGCAGTTCTTC CASSSLGPSYNEQFF
TRBJ2-1 17 NA once TRBV18 TGTGCCAGCTCACCTACTTGGGACATCGGAGGGGGCAATGAGCAGTTCTTC CASSPTWDIGGGNEQFF